This T cell receptor beta chain was captured by sequencing in a study of blood T cell repertoires in COVID-19. As processed by the authors: Nucleated cell number was recorded as an estimate derived from reference gene primer amplification. Profiling relied on immunoSEQ multiplex PCR, and the TCRdb table lists in-frame clones only, not all of them. From that table come the V and J calls and clone size; the DNA was used to work out D and trimming. This table has 150,000 or so clones, almost 90% appearing once. V lost 2 bases to trimming and J lost 9 bases, with 11 bases between them. CDR3 size: 14 residues. Germline V gene sequence: CDR1 MNHEY, CDR2 SVGAGI.

The sequenced sample consisted of peripheral blood. The sequence was collected from a human donor in a cohort sampled during active COVID-19. This chain links TRBV6-5 with TRBJ1-6; D may be TRBD1 (6 bases). The CDR3 is CASSYGDKGSPLHF. In DNA form, the CDR3 reads TGTGCCAGCAGTTACGGGGACAAGGGTTCACCCCTCCACTTT.